This T cell receptor (beta chain) was retrieved from a study of blood T cell repertoires in COVID-19. Background on the study: The samples span acute and convalescent COVID-19 from the United States, Italy and Spain. PBMCs, B-cell-depleted T cells, or T cells provided the cDNA or gDNA that made up the material.

Germline V lookup: CDR1 SNHLY, CDR2 FYNNEI. CDR3 size: 11 residues. V lost 7 bases and J lost 2, with 5 bases in between. Per the study methods: The authors estimated nucleated cell counts from reference gene primer amplification. The repertoire was sequenced with immunoSEQ multiplex PCR; TCRdb's copy has only in-frame clones and lacks some. That table gives V, J and clone size, and the DNA gave D and trimming. The data contain about 100,000 clones, approximately 81% of them singletons. The source material was peripheral blood. The rearrangement uses TRBV2 and TRBJ1-1; D is unresolved. The clonotype comes from a woman between 65 and 79 years old with active or convalescent COVID-19. As DNA, the CDR3 is TGTGCCAGCACAGAAAACACTGAAGCTTTCTTT. Amino acids: CASTENTEAFF.